This TCR beta chain was sequenced in a study of beta chain features in type 1 diabetes. cDNA synthesis used the whole RNA isolate, giving expressed TCRB sequences. Assay used: immunoSEQ multiplex PCR; TCRdb lists only in-frame clones, some missing. The sample lists under 500,000 clones, 30% occurring once. In germline, CDR1 is SNHLY, CDR2 FYNNEI. This CDR3 region has 11 residues. V was shortened by 5 bases and J by 7 bases, with 5 bases between the two germline ends. Sequences were obtained from naive CD4+ T cells from blood. The receptor was isolated from a man between 18 and 35 years old in good health. V usage is TRBV2 and J usage is TRBJ2-2; D is unclear. Written as DNA, the CDR3 is TGTGCCAGCAGTTATTACGGGGAGCTGTTTTTT. It translates to CASSYYGELFF.